This passage covers 27 T cell receptor beta chains from one sample sequenced in a study of blood T cell repertoires in COVID-19. The protocol was immunoSEQ multiplex PCR, while the TCRdb copy is restricted to in-frame clones and leaves out a portion. This sample has around 300,000 clones, with roughly 91% found just once. The sample consisted of PBMCs or T cells enriched from blood (not recorded which). Receptors originate from an older woman who had recovered from COVID-19.

The V and J genes are TRBV5-1 and TRBJ1-6; D is perhaps TRBD1 (5 bases). The CDR3 extends over 17 amino acids. The germline V and J ends were trimmed by 8 bases and 0 bases, with 18 bases remaining between them. Looked up from germline, CDR1 is SGHRS and CDR2 is YFSETQ. This chain's CDR3 is CASNGGGELSYNSPLHF. CDR3 in DNA: TGCGCCAGTAACGGGGGTGGAGAACTCTCCTATAATTCACCCCTCCACTTT.

This clone was seen only once. J is TRBJ2-4 and V is TRBV6-5; D call uncertain. The V end lost 6 bases, the J end lost 6 bases, and 6 bases lay between the germline ends. Germline V gives CDR1 MNHEY, CDR2 SVGAGI. The length of the CDR3 is 11 residues. The CDR3 is CASSSLNIQYF. The CDR3 coding sequence is TGTGCCAGCAGCTCCCTAAACATTCAGTACTTC.

The chain links TRBV2 to TRBJ2-1, with a tentative D call TRBD2 (6 bases). Between the trimmed V and J ends, which lost 2 bases and 4 bases, there was a span of 15 bases. The CDR3 length is 16 residues. The germline V gene encodes CDR1 SNHLY and CDR2 FYNNEI. CDR3 amino acids: CASSENGQGLYNEQFF. The DNA of the CDR3 is TGTGCCAGCAGTGAAAATGGGCAGGGACTGTACAATGAGCAGTTCTTC. Based on the CDR3 plus reference TRBV2 and TRBJ2-1, the full variable domain is EPEVTQTPSHQVTQMGQEVILRCVPISNHLYFYWYRQILGQKVEFLVSFYNNEISEKSEIFDDQFSVERPDGSNFTLKIRSTKLEDSAMYFCASSENGQGLYNEQFFGPGTRLTVL.

V gene TRBV10-2 combines with J gene TRBJ1-1; D perhaps matches TRBD1 (5 bases). The CDR3 is made up of 14 amino acids. Germline CDR1 WSHSY, CDR2 SAAADI. Trimming shortened V by 0 bases and J by 6 bases, and 11 bases separated the two germline ends. CDR3 sequence reads: CASSESAQGAEAFF. The DNA for the CDR3 is TGCGCCAGCAGTGAGTCGGCCCAAGGGGCTGAAGCTTTCTTT.

V and J are TRBV12-3 or TRBV12-4 and TRBJ2-2; D is ambiguous. V lost 6 bases to trimming and J lost 3 bases, with 8 bases between them. This CDR3 comprises 13 residues. In DNA form, the CDR3 reads TGTGCCAGCAGCGAGTTTGACACCGGGGAGCTGTTTTTT. It codes for CASSEFDTGELFF.

The gene calls are TRBV4-1 and TRBJ1-1, with 9 bases that match TRBD1. Germline CDR1 and CDR2: MGHRA and YSYEKL. The CDR3 loop spans 17 amino acids. The junction had 7 bases not matched to a gene; V was cut back by 0 bases and J by 2 bases. CDR3 nucleotides: TGCGCCAGCAGCCAAGATGGACAGGGGAGTTCTAACACTGAAGCTTTCTTT. Its protein is CASSQDGQGSSNTEAFF.

This clone showed up just once. The chain couples TRBV27 to TRBJ2-1; D gene uncertain. Deletions cut 7 bases from V and 8 bases from J, with 18 bases between. The CDR3 loop spans 14 amino acids. Germline lookup yields CDR1 MNHEY and CDR2 SMNVEV (reference sequence). CDR3 protein: CASTSPSHLDEQFF. Here the CDR3 DNA reads TGTGCCAGCACCTCACCCAGTCACCTCGATGAGCAGTTCTTC.

The chain joins TRBV10-2 to TRBJ2-5; TRBD1 aligns across 8 bases. The junction had 5 bases not matched to a gene; V was cut back by 8 bases and J by 3 bases. Germline CDR1 reads WSHSY; CDR2 reads SAAADI. This CDR3 has 13 residues. This chain's CDR3 is CASWDRMKETQYF. The CDR3 DNA follows: TGCGCCAGCTGGGACAGGATGAAAGAGACCCAGTACTTC.

This clone was picked up one time. The chain uses TRBV15 and TRBJ2-1, with 12 bases lining up with TRBD2. Germline V gene data show CDR1 as LNHNV and CDR2 as YYDKDF (reference sequence). CDR3 length equals 17 residues. Germline trimming cut 5 bases from V and 6 bases from J; bases unmatched to any gene: 11. The CDR3 sequence: CATSSRTGTSGRNEQFF. Written as DNA, the CDR3 is TGTGCCACCAGCTCGAGGACCGGGACTAGCGGGCGCAATGAGCAGTTCTTC.

The gene calls are TRBV10-3 and TRBJ1-4, with D possibly TRBD1 on 5 matching bases. Germline CDR1 reads ENHRY; CDR2 reads SYGVKD. V was clipped by 9 bases and J by 3 bases, with 14 bases between them. The CDR3 has 14 residues. CDR3 DNA: TGTGCCATTGGGCCGACAGATTCTAATGAAAAACTGTTTTTT. It yields the protein CAIGPTDSNEKLFF.

The chain combines TRBV25-1 with TRBJ2-3; perhaps TRBD1 as D (5 bases). Deletions cut 3 bases from V and 7 bases from J, with 17 bases between. CDR3 length: 15 residues. Germline assignment: CDR1 MGHDK and CDR2 SYGVNS. This chain's CDR3 is CASSDFSGSLYTQYF. The CDR3 bases are TGTGCCAGCAGTGACTTTTCAGGGTCTCTGTATACGCAGTATTTT.

This rearrangement joins TRBV28 to TRBJ1-4; D uncertain. The CDR3 length is 15 residues. CDR1 is MDHEN, CDR2 SYDVKM, per germline. V shed 7 bases and J shed 0 bases, with 12 bases lying between them. CDR3 nucleotide sequence: TGTGCCAGCACCTCAACCGGGGCAACTAATGAAAAACTGTTTTTT. It yields the protein CASTSTGATNEKLFF.

The chain combines TRBV9 with TRBJ1-6; no reliable D call. The V end was cut by 5 bases, the J end by 0 bases, with 6 bases between. CDR3 length: 14 residues. Germline V gene sequence: CDR1 SGDLS, CDR2 YYNGEE. CDR3 DNA sequence: TGTGCCAGCAGTGTGAGCTCCTATAATTCACCCCTCCACTTT. Translated: CASSVSSYNSPLHF.

A note on this clone: Its ends do not fully match the called genes, so a read error is possible. The chain employs TRBV6-1 and TRBJ1-3; 7 positions agree with TRBD1. The germline V gene encodes CDR1 MNHNS and CDR2 SASEGT. The CDR3 is made up of 11 amino acids. CDR3 in amino acids: CASSDPTGYDF. CDR3 sequence (DNA): TGTGCCAGCAGTGACCCGACAGGGTATGATTTT.

This chain connects TRBV6-5 to TRBJ1-1; D possibly corresponds to TRBD1 (5 bases). The ends were cut back, 6 bases at V and 7 bases at J, with 18 bases in the middle. The CDR3 sequence is 14 residues long. The germline V gene has CDR1 MNHEY and CDR2 SVGAGI. The CDR3 protein is CASRVPGQTGEAFF. The CDR3 DNA reads TGTGCCAGCAGAGTCCCTGGACAAACGGGTGAAGCTTTCTTT.

The chain uses TRBV6-1 and TRBJ2-3; 14 positions match TRBD2. The CDR3 runs 18 residues. Germline V gene sequence: CDR1 MNHNS, CDR2 SASEGT. Germline trimming cut 3 bases from V and 0 bases from J; bases unmatched to any gene: 5. CDR3 DNA: TGTGCCAGCAGTGAGACTAGCGGGAGGGCGGCTAGCACAGATACGCAGTATTTT. This gives the protein CASSETSGRAASTDTQYF.

The chain combines TRBV5-4 with TRBJ1-3, with D perhaps matching TRBD1 (5 bases). Between the trimmed V and J ends, which lost 3 bases and 1 base, there was a span of 11 bases. The length of the CDR3 is 15 residues. The germline V gene has CDR1 SGHNT and CDR2 YYREEE (reference sequence). The CDR3 coding sequence is TGTGCCAGCAGCTCCTGGACAAGGTCTGGAAACACCATATATTTT. This encodes CASSSWTRSGNTIYF.

This chain joins TRBV28 and TRBJ2-7; 8 bases match TRBD2. The CDR3 is 15 residues long. J was trimmed by 2 bases and V by 7 bases; bases with no gene match: 10. From germline, CDR1 is MDHEN and CDR2 SYDVKM. The CDR3 DNA is TGTGCCAGCACCCCCCAGCGGGAGACCGCCTACGAGCAGTACTTC. Encoded protein: CASTPQRETAYEQYF.

The V and J genes are TRBV2 and TRBJ1-4; D might be TRBD1 (6 bases). V lost 7 bases, J lost 5 bases, and 11 bases lay in between. The CDR3 is 13 amino acids. Germline CDR1 reads SNHLY; CDR2 reads FYNNEI. The CDR3 DNA reads TGTGCCAGCACAGGGGAACTCAATGAAAAACTGTTTTTT. Translation: CASTGELNEKLFF.

The CDR3 sequence: CASSLARNQPQHF. Here the CDR3 DNA reads TGTGCCAGCAGCTTAGCCAGGAATCAGCCCCAGCATTTT. The chain employs TRBV7-9 and TRBJ1-5, with D unresolved. V lost 0 bases and J 4 bases, leaving 4 bases between the germline ends. From germline, CDR1 is SEHNR and CDR2 FQNEAQ (reference sequence). CDR3 size: 13 residues.

The genes are TRBV5-5 and TRBJ1-5; 9 bases match TRBD1. Germline CDR1 and CDR2: SGHKS and YYEKEE (reference sequence). V gave up 3 bases and J gave up 7 bases; unmatched junction bases: 8. The CDR3 spans 15 residues. Written as DNA, the CDR3 is TGTGCCAGCAGCTCCTCTGGACAGGGGAGCCAGCCCCAGCATTTT. Its translation: CASSSSGQGSQPQHF.

V gene TRBV6-1 combines with J gene TRBJ2-1; D gene uncertain. CDR3 size: 14 residues. The germline CDR1 and CDR2 sequences are MNHNS and SASEGT. V shed 3 bases and J shed 2 bases, with 8 bases lying between them. In DNA, the CDR3 is TGTGCCAGCAGTGATCTTCTTACCTACAATGAGCAGTTCTTC. Protein sequence: CASSDLLTYNEQFF.

The V gene is TRBV2, the J gene TRBJ1-6, with a tentative D call TRBD1 (5 bases). CDR1 and CDR2 (germline): SNHLY, FYNNEI. With 4 bases removed from V and 9 bases from J, the gap between germline ends came to 16 bases. The CDR3 is 15 residues long. The CDR3 sequence: CASSGGVSSVSPLHF. CDR3 DNA: TGTGCCAGCAGTGGGGGGGTCTCGTCGGTTTCACCCCTCCACTTT.

This rearrangement joins TRBV5-8 to TRBJ2-7, with TRBD1 as a possible D gene (6 bases). Per germline, CDR1 SGHTS and CDR2 YDEGEE. The CDR3 contains 14 residues. The V and J ends lost 0 bases and 5 bases respectively, with 12 bases between them. The CDR3 DNA follows: TGTGCCAGCAGCTTGGGGCAGGGGACCCACGAGCAGTACTTC. This codes for CASSLGQGTHEQYF.

The J gene is TRBJ2-2, the V gene TRBV9; D gene uncertain. The length of the CDR3 is 14 residues. Germline V gives CDR1 SGDLS, CDR2 YYNGEE. Deletions cut 0 bases from V and 6 bases from J, with 9 bases between. CDR3 sequence (DNA): TGTGCCAGCAGCGTAGTGGTAGATGCCGGGGAGCTGTTTTTT. It is translated as CASSVVVDAGELFF.

The chain uses TRBV4-2 and TRBJ1-2; D uncertain. The ends were cut back, 0 bases at V and 5 bases at J, with 10 bases in the middle. The V gene's germline CDR1 is LGHNA and CDR2 YNFKEQ. The CDR3 is 14 amino acids. The CDR3 region has the DNA TGTGCCAGCAGCCAAGACCGGGAGAGGTATGGCTACACCTTC. It encodes CASSQDRERYGYTF.

This clone has a single count. The chain employs TRBV30 and TRBJ1-5; D is perhaps TRBD1 (5 bases). This CDR3 region has 14 residues. V lost 2 bases and J 5 bases, leaving 13 bases between the germline ends. Per germline, CDR1 GTSNPN and CDR2 SVGIG (reference sequence). The CDR3, as DNA: TGTGCCTGGAGTCTGAAAGGAGGGGATCAGCCCCAGCATTTT. Translation: CAWSLKGGDQPQHF.